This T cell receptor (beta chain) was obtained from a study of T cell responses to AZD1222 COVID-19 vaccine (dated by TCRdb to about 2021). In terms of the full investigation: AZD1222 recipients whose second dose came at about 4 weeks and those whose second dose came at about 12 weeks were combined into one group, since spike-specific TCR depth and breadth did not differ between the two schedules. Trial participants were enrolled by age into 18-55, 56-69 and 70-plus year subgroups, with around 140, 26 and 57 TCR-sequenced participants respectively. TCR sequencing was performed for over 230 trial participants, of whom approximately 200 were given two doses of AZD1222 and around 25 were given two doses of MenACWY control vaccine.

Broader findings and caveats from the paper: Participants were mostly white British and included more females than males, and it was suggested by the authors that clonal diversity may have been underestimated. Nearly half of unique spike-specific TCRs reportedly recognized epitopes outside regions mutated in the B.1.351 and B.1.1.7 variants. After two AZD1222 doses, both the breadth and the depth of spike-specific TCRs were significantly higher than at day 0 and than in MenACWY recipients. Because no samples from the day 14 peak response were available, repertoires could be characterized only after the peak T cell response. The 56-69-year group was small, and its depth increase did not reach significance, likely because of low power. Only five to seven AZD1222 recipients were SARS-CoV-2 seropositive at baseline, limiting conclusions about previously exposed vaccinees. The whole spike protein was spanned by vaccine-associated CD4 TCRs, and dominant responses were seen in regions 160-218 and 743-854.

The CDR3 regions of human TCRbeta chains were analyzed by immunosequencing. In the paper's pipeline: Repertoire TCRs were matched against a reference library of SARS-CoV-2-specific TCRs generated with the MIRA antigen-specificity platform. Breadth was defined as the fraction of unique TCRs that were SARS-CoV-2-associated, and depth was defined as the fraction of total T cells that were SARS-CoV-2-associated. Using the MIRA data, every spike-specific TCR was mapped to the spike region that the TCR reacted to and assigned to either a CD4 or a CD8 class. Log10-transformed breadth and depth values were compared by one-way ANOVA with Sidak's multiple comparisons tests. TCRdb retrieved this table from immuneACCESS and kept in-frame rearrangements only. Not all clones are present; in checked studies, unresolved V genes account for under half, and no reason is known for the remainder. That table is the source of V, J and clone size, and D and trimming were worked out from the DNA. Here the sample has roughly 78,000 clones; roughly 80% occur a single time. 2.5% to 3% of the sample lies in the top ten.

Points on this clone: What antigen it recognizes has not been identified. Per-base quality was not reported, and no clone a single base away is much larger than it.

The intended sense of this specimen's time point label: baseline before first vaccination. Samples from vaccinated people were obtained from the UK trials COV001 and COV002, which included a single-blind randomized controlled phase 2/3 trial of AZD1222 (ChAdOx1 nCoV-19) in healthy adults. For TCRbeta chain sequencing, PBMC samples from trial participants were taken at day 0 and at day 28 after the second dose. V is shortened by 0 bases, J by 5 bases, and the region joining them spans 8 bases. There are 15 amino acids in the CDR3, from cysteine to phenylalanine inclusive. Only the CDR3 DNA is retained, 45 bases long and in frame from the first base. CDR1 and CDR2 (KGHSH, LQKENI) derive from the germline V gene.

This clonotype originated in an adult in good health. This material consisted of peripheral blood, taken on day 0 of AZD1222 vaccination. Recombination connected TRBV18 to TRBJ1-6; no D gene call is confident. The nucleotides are TGTGCCAGCTCACCACCGAGAGGAGATAATTCACCCCTCCACTTT. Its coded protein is CASSPPRGDNSPLHF.